These 27 T cell receptor beta chains share one sample of origin, sequenced in a study of T-cell memory formation after mild COVID-19. A single record per CDR3 protein comes from TCRdb applying MiXCR to the 5' RACE reads. The data show hundreds of thousands of distinct CDR3 sequences, approximately 25% seen once. The sample was PBMCs or a T cell subset sorted from them (not recorded which). These receptors originate from an adult woman who had mild COVID-19 (a few samples of this study predate the infection). Cell type and time point are not known.

This chain joins TRBV25-1 and TRBJ2-1, with 10 bases lining up with TRBD2. The germline gives CDR1 MGHDK, CDR2 SYGVNS. CDR3 length: 15 residues. V shed 1 base, J shed 8 bases, and the junction held 5 bases outside the gene matches. Written as DNA, the CDR3 is TGTGCCAGCAGTGAATTGCTAGCGGGAGAATATGAGCAGTTCTTC. Its protein product is CASSELLAGEYEQFF.

The table lists this clonotype with many counts. V usage is TRBV6-1 and J usage is TRBJ1-5; TRBD1 is a possible D gene (6 bases). Germline V lookup: CDR1 MNHNS, CDR2 SASEGT. This CDR3 region has 14 residues. The V end lost 1 base, the J end lost 6 bases, and 10 bases lay between the germline ends. The DNA of the CDR3 is TGTGCCAGCAGTGAAGGACAGGAAGGTCAGCCCCAGCATTTT. Translated: CASSEGQEGQPQHF.

The V gene is TRBV19, the J gene TRBJ2-3; no clear D. From germline, CDR1 is LNHDA and CDR2 SQIVND (reference sequence). CDR3 length equals 14 residues. Trimming cost V 3 bases and J 4 bases, with 11 bases left between them. Written as DNA, the CDR3 is TGTGCCAGTAGTATGGACCTTGCGCCAGATACGCAGTATTTT. Encoded protein: CASSMDLAPDTQYF.

The rearrangement joins TRBV21-1 to TRBJ2-5; the D call TRBD2 from the table was never checked on the DNA. TRBV21-1 constitutes a pseudogene. The length of the CDR3 is 15 residues. The CDR3 reads CASSPQRGYQETQYF. Here the CDR3 DNA reads TGTGCCAGCAGCCCACAGCGGGGGTACCAAGAGACCCAGTACTTC.

The rearrangement joins TRBV12-3 or TRBV12-4 to TRBJ2-7; 7 nucleotides agree with TRBD1. The CDR3 loop spans 14 amino acids. Trimming at V came to 3 bases and at J to 1 base, leaving 3 bases not matched to a gene. The CDR3 nucleotides read TGTGCCAGCAGTTTGAGGGGGCCTTCCTACGAGCAGTACTTC. Translating gives CASSLRGPSYEQYF.

This clonotype was counted between two and nine times. The gene calls are TRBV9 and TRBJ2-1; possibly TRBD2 for D (5 bases). Germline V gene lookup returns CDR1 SGDLS and CDR2 YYNGEE. The V end lost 0 bases, the J end lost 9 bases, and 13 bases lay between the germline ends. The CDR3 contains 14 residues. The CDR3 bases are TGTGCCAGCAGCGTAGCTACGCTAGCCACTGAGCAGTTCTTC. Translating gives CASSVATLATEQFF.

In this sample, this clonotype turned up a few times. CDR3: CASSEWAGGSYEQYF. The CDR3 DNA follows: TGTGCCAGCAGTGAATGGGCAGGGGGGTCCTACGAGCAGTACTTC. This rearrangement joins TRBV2 to TRBJ2-7, with a possible D match to TRBD1 (7 bases). CDR3 size: 15 residues. V was clipped by 2 bases and J by 1 base, with 12 bases between them. Germline V gene sequence: CDR1 SNHLY, CDR2 FYNNEI.

The V and J genes are TRBV25-1 and TRBJ1-6; D uncertain. Germline assignment: CDR1 MGHDK and CDR2 SYGVNS. The CDR3 is 15 amino acids. Trimming removed 3 bases at V and 8 bases at J, with 14 bases between. The CDR3 sequence: CASSETRLTHSPLHF. CDR3 nucleotides: TGTGCCAGCAGTGAGACGAGGCTGACCCATTCACCCCTCCACTTT.

In its sample, this clonotype was seen a few times. The chain combines TRBV30 with TRBJ2-6; 9 bases line up with TRBD1. The germline V gene encodes CDR1 GTSNPN and CDR2 SVGIG (reference sequence). After removal of 8 bases from V and 11 bases from J, the junction contained 7 bases not matched to a gene. The CDR3 is made up of 12 amino acids. The CDR3 here is CAGTGGFHVLTF. The CDR3 DNA sequence: TGTGCCGGAACAGGGGGCTTCCACGTCCTGACTTTC.

The chain's CDR3 is CASSFRASLGETQYF. CDR3 nucleotides: TGTGCCAGCAGCTTCCGGGCCTCTCTCGGGGAGACCCAGTACTTC. The chain employs TRBV7-6 and TRBJ2-5, with no clear D. Germline loops: CDR1 SGHVS, CDR2 FNYEAQ. CDR3 length equals 15 residues. V gave up 3 bases and J gave up 5 bases, with 16 bases separating them.

This chain links TRBV20-1 with TRBJ2-3; TRBD2 might be the D (5 bases). Trimming pared 3 bases from V and 3 bases from J, leaving 22 bases between. The germline CDR1 and CDR2 sequences are DFQATT and SNEGSKA (reference sequence). The CDR3 is 17 residues long. CDR3 loop: CSARDSRGLVETDTQYF. CDR3 nucleotides: TGCAGTGCTAGGGATAGCCGGGGTCTTGTGGAGACAGATACGCAGTATTTT.

This clonotype showed up just a few times. The chain is built from TRBV5-1 and TRBJ2-4, with unresolved D. V lost 1 base to trimming and J lost 0 bases, with 11 bases between them. The CDR3 spans 16 residues. Germline-derived CDR1 and CDR2 are SGHRS and YFSETQ. The CDR3 loop is CASSLPEEIAKNIQYF. CDR3 DNA sequence: TGCGCCAGCAGCTTGCCAGAAGAGATAGCCAAAAACATTCAGTACTTC.

This clonotype was counted between two and nine times. J is TRBJ1-6 and V is TRBV29-1, with D perhaps matching TRBD1 (6 bases). V dropped 5 bases and J dropped 1 base, with 12 bases sitting between them. CDR1 SQVTM and CDR2 ANQGSEA come from the germline V gene. CDR3 size: 15 residues. CDR3 sequence (DNA): TGCAGCGTTCGGCAGGGGCTATCCTATAATTCACCCCTCCACTTT. Protein product: CSVRQGLSYNSPLHF.

This clonotype was counted at least ten times. This chain joins TRBV3-1 and TRBJ2-6, with a tentative D call TRBD2 (6 bases). Trimming cost V 2 bases and J 0 bases, with 8 bases left between them. In germline, CDR1 is LGHDT, CDR2 YNNKEL (reference sequence). This CDR3 spans 16 amino acids. The CDR3 is CASSQPGDSGANVLTF. The DNA for the CDR3 is TGTGCCAGCAGCCAACCGGGAGACTCTGGGGCCAACGTCCTGACTTTC.

V usage is TRBV11-2 and J usage is TRBJ2-5; D is uncertain. V was clipped by 4 bases and J by 2 bases, with 14 bases between them. Germline CDR1 and CDR2: SGHAT and FQNNGV. The CDR3 loop spans 15 amino acids. The CDR3 DNA sequence: TGTGCCAGCAGCTCACCTTTCGACGGACAAGAGACCCAGTACTTC. Translation: CASSSPFDGQETQYF. The full variable domain, in which reference TRBV11-2 and TRBJ2-5 provide the parts outside the CDR3, is EAGVAQSPRYKIIEKRQSVAFWCNPISGHATLYWYQQILGQGPKLLIQFQNNGVVDDSQLPKDRFSAERLKGVDSTLKIQPAKLEDSAVYLCASSSPFDGQETQYFGPGTRLLVL.

The rearrangement joins TRBV28 to TRBJ1-5; a possible D gene is TRBD1 (6 bases). Germline V lookup: CDR1 MDHEN, CDR2 SYDVKM. This CDR3 spans 12 amino acids. V was shortened by 7 bases and J by 5 bases, with 9 bases between the two germline ends. CDR3 coding DNA: TGTGCCAGCAAAAGGGGGGATCAGCCCCAGCATTTT. It specifies CASKRGDQPQHF. Based on the CDR3 plus reference TRBV28 and TRBJ1-5, the full variable domain is DVKVTQSSRYLVKRTGEKVFLECVQDMDHENMFWYRQDPGLGLRLIYFSYDVKMKEKGDIPEGYSVSREKKERFSLILESASTNQTSMYLCASKRGDQPQHFGDGTRLSIL.

This clonotype was seen a few times. This sequence joins TRBV7-8 and TRBJ1-5; D is possibly TRBD1 (6 bases). CDR1 and CDR2 from the germline V gene are SGHVS and FQNEAQ. The CDR3 runs 15 residues. The V and J ends lost 5 bases and 6 bases respectively, with 17 bases between them. The CDR3 DNA reads as TGTGCCAGCAGCCGCATCCAGGGGTACGGTCAGCCCCAGCATTTT. Protein product: CASSRIQGYGQPQHF.

This clonotype is medium-sized within its sample. V gene TRBV2 combines with J gene TRBJ2-7, with D maybe TRBD2 (6 bases). The CDR3 consists of 13 residues. Germline CDR1 and CDR2: SNHLY and FYNNEI. Trimming took 6 bases from V and 4 from J, leaving 13 bases between them. CDR3 region: CASSGGVSYEQYF. CDR3 DNA: TGTGCCAGCAGCGGAGGGGTCTCTTACGAGCAGTACTTC. Supplemented by reference TRBV2 and TRBJ2-7, the full variable domain reads EPEVTQTPSHQVTQMGQEVILRCVPISNHLYFYWYRQILGQKVEFLVSFYNNEISEKSEIFDDQFSVERPDGSNFTLKIRSTKLEDSAMYFCASSGGVSYEQYFGPGTRLTVT.

This clonotype was observed a handful of times. This chain joins TRBV7-9 and TRBJ1-1; 9 nucleotides align to TRBD1. Germline V gene data show CDR1 as SEHNR and CDR2 as FQNEAQ (reference sequence). V was pared by 5 bases and J by 5 bases, with 9 bases of the junction left unmatched. The CDR3 loop spans 15 amino acids. The chain's CDR3 is CASSPGTGRGTEAFF. CDR3 nucleotide sequence: TGTGCCAGCAGCCCCGGGACAGGGAGGGGGACTGAAGCTTTCTTT.

This clonotype was counted a single time. This chain links TRBV3-1 with TRBJ2-7; TRBD1 matches 8 bases. V was pared by 1 base and J by 2 bases, with 4 bases of the junction left unmatched. The CDR3 runs to 15 residues. In germline, CDR1 is LGHDT, CDR2 YNNKEL (reference sequence). The CDR3 coding sequence is TGTGCCAGCAGCCAAGGGGGGACAGGAGCCTACGAGCAGTACTTC. This codes for CASSQGGTGAYEQYF.

The chain joins TRBV12-3 or TRBV12-4 to TRBJ1-1, with 8 nucleotides matching TRBD1. This CDR3 has 12 amino acids. V gave up 11 bases and J gave up 4 bases; unmatched junction bases: 6. In nucleotides, the CDR3 is TGTGCCGTAGGGACAGGTGTCACTGAAGCTTTCTTT. It codes for CAVGTGVTEAFF.

This chain joins TRBV7-8 and TRBJ2-3; TRBD2 is a possible D gene (5 bases). Germline V CDR1 and CDR2: SGHVS, FQNEAQ. Trimming cost V 5 bases and J 9 bases, with 12 bases left between them. The CDR3 length is 12 residues. The CDR3 sequence is CASSLDWGTQYF. CDR3 DNA: TGTGCCAGCAGCCTGGACTGGGGAACGCAGTATTTT.

V gene TRBV12-3 or TRBV12-4 combines with J gene TRBJ2-1, with 12 bases matching TRBD2. The ends lost 6 bases at V and 8 bases at J; junction bases unmatched: 2. The CDR3 loop spans 13 amino acids. The DNA of the CDR3 is TGTGCCAGCAGGACTAGCGGGGGTGATGAGCAGTTCTTC. Translating gives CASRTSGGDEQFF.

The chain employs TRBV10-3 and TRBJ2-2; D ambiguous. The CDR3 extends over 13 amino acids. Germline V lookup: CDR1 ENHRY, CDR2 SYGVKD. Trimming took off 7 bases at V and 5 bases at J, with 11 bases between the two ends. This CDR3 reads CAITPAGTGELFF. The CDR3 nucleotides read TGTGCCATCACTCCTGCCGGTACCGGGGAGCTGTTTTTT.

This clonotype was recorded a few times. CDR3 protein: CASSPSPETQYF. As DNA, the CDR3 is TGTGCCAGCTCACCATCACCCGAGACCCAGTACTTC. V is TRBV18 and J is TRBJ2-5, with D hard to call. V dropped 2 bases and J dropped 5 bases, with 6 bases sitting between them. Germline-derived CDR1 and CDR2 are KGHSH and LQKENI. This CDR3 has 12 residues.

This sequence joins TRBV11-2 and TRBJ1-1; D remains unclear. The CDR3 is made up of 14 amino acids. Per germline, CDR1 SGHAT and CDR2 FQNNGV. V was pared by 5 bases and J by 3 bases, with 13 bases between. The CDR3 region has the DNA TGTGCCAGCAGCCCCCCCCGCCAGCACACTGAAGCTTTCTTT. Its translation: CASSPPRQHTEAFF.

This chain connects TRBV2 to TRBJ1-5, with D hard to call. CDR3 length: 14 amino acids. Germline V gives CDR1 SNHLY, CDR2 FYNNEI. Trimming removed 0 bases from V and 8 bases from J, with 11 bases in between. For the CDR3, the DNA is TGTGCCAGCAGTGAAGCGGCGGCCCTAAAGCCCCAGCATTTT. As protein: CASSEAAALKPQHF.